The clone carrying this T cell receptor beta chain was observed once. Its antigen is currently unknown. The sample originates from a study of CD8+CD57+ T cells in acquired aplastic anemia. Study background: DNA recovered from sorted CD4+ and CD8+ cells had a mean of roughly 3 ug. Study results and limitations: In CD8+ cells, Simpson's diversity showed no significant difference between patients and controls. Patients and controls shared 25 to 30 CD8+ CDR3 sequences, which appeared highly expressed in patients and within their immunodominant clones.

The sequenced patients had an expansion of CD8+CD57+ cells seen by flow cytometry. Patients had received no therapy at the time of blood sampling. TCR beta VDJ and CDR3 profiling used genomic DNA as template. MiXCR was run by TCRdb on the reads, yielding one entry per CDR3 protein. The table shows roughly 150,000 distinct CDR3 sequences, with less than 60% occurring only once. Sample: sorted CD4+, CD8+, or CD8+CD57+ T cells (not recorded which) from PBMCs. The receptor was isolated from a human donor with aplastic anemia.

CDR3 protein: CASSIRAGGGQPQHF. CDR3 coding DNA: TGTGCCAGTAGTATCCGGGCAGGGGGAGGTCAGCCCCAGCATTTT. The chain is built from TRBV19 and TRBJ1-5; 7 bases are shared with TRBD1. The germline CDR1 and CDR2 sequences are LNHDA and SQIVND (reference sequence). The CDR3 spans 15 residues. Trimming cost V 3 bases and J 6 bases; bases outside gene matches: 8.